One sample yielded the 10 T cell receptor beta chains listed below, sequenced in a study of T cells in Graves' hyperthyroidism and ophthalmopathy. It was RNA transcripts that yielded the amplified TCR beta CDR3 regions. The HTBI set primed first-round TCR CDR3 RT-PCR. TCRdb independently ran MiXCR on the multiplex PCR reads; one entry per CDR3 protein. The sample has some 700,000 distinct CDR3 sequences; 17% are singletons. The sample was blood. The receptors stem from a man over 45 with Graves' hyperthyroidism.

This clonotype was observed a handful of times. The chain employs TRBV6-1 and TRBJ1-4; unclear D gene. CDR3 length equals 15 residues. Germline loops: CDR1 MNHNS, CDR2 SASEGT. Between the trimmed V and J ends, which lost 4 bases and 0 bases, there was a span of 9 bases. CDR3 amino acids: CASSGRIATNEKLFF. The DNA for the CDR3 is TGTGCCAGCAGTGGCCGGATTGCAACTAATGAAAAACTGTTTTTT.

The chain carries TRBV11-1 and TRBJ2-7; D possibly uses TRBD1 or TRBD2 (6 bases each). Germline loops: CDR1 SGHAT, CDR2 FQDESV (reference sequence). The length of the CDR3 is 16 residues. V was shortened by 1 base and J by 3 bases, with 16 bases between the two germline ends. The CDR3 DNA follows: TGTGCCAGCAGCTTAGGGTACGGGGGCGGTGTCTACGAGCAGTACTTC. It codes for CASSLGYGGGVYEQYF.

This rearrangement joins TRBV16 to TRBJ1-4; tentative D call: TRBD1 (6 bases). The CDR3 sequence is 16 residues long. In germline, CDR1 is KGHSY, CDR2 FQNENV. Trimming shortened V by 0 bases and J by 3 bases, and 11 bases separated the two germline ends. CDR3 DNA sequence: TGTGCCAGCAGCCAATCAGGGGGAAAAGCTAATGAAAAACTGTTTTTT. It translates to CASSQSGGKANEKLFF.

V is TRBV7-3 and J is TRBJ1-2; weak D call: TRBD1 (5 bases). The germline V gene has CDR1 SGHTA and CDR2 FQGTGA. Trimming stripped 5 bases from V and 8 bases from J, with 21 bases between. CDR3 length: 15 amino acids. DNA of the CDR3: TGTGCCAGCAGCCCTCCCCGGGGCCCGAAGAACGGCTACACCTTC. Its translation: CASSPPRGPKNGYTF.

This clonotype was seen many times. The V gene is TRBV11-2, the J gene TRBJ2-7, with 7 nucleotides matching TRBD2. Looked up from germline, CDR1 is SGHAT and CDR2 is FQNNGV. V was clipped by 1 base and J by 6 bases; unmatched bases: 6. This CDR3 contains 14 residues. CDR3 amino acids: CASSLGAGVGEQYF. The CDR3 nucleotides are TGTGCCAGCAGCTTAGGCGCGGGAGTGGGCGAGCAGTACTTC.

The chain carries TRBV28 and TRBJ2-7; 13 bases line up with TRBD2. The junction had 9 bases not matched to a gene; V was cut back by 5 bases and J by 2 bases. Per the germline V gene, CDR1 is MDHEN and CDR2 is SYDVKM. The CDR3 loop spans 17 amino acids. In DNA form, the CDR3 reads TGTGCCAGCAGTCAAACTAGCGGGAGGGTGGGGGCCTACGAGCAGTACTTC. Translated, it gives CASSQTSGRVGAYEQYF.

There are a few counts of this clonotype. The chain joins TRBV2 to TRBJ2-7; 10 bases map to TRBD1. J gave up 5 bases and V 7 bases, and 8 bases lay outside the gene matches. CDR1 is SNHLY and CDR2 is FYNNEI in the germline V gene. The CDR3 totals 14 residues. CDR3 nucleotide sequence: TGTGCCAGCAAGGAGCGGGACAGGGGACACGAGCAGTACTTC. This sequence encodes CASKERDRGHEQYF.

This clonotype was seen repeatedly, ten times or more. The J gene is TRBJ2-7, the V gene TRBV27; 9 nucleotides agree with TRBD1. Looked up from germline, CDR1 is MNHEY and CDR2 is SMNVEV (reference sequence). The CDR3 has 15 amino acids. V lost 5 bases and J lost 4; bases outside the gene matches: 9. The CDR3 DNA sequence: TGTGCCAGCAGTGCCTTCGGGACAGGGCCTTACGAGCAGTACTTC. Protein: CASSAFGTGPYEQYF.

This clonotype was detected a few times. The rearrangement links TRBV9 to TRBJ1-3, with D uncertain. This CDR3 is 15 amino acids long. CDR1 is SGDLS, CDR2 YYNGEE, per germline. With 1 base removed from V and 1 base from J, the gap between germline ends came to 9 bases. The CDR3 loop is CASSVNEGSGNTIYF. The CDR3 region has the DNA TGTGCCAGCAGCGTAAACGAGGGATCTGGAAACACCATATATTTT.

For this clonotype: A junction boundary mismatches the germline segment, possibly from a read error. This chain joins TRBV9 and TRBJ2-7; 10 nucleotides line up with TRBD2. CDR3 length: 15 amino acids. CDR1 is SGDLS, CDR2 YYNGEE, per germline. The CDR3 reads CTSSVGGTSVYEQYF. The CDR3 bases are TGTACCAGCAGCGTAGGTGGGACTAGCGTCTACGAGCAGTACTTC.